The 23 T cell receptor beta chains in this list originate from one sample, sequenced in a study of shared clonotypes between healthy human individuals. Sequencing used immunoSEQ multiplex PCR; TCRdb keeps in-frame clones, though not all of them. The repertoire holds 950,000 to 1,100,000 clones, with 70% to 80% as singletons. What was sequenced was memory CD4+ T cells sorted from blood. The sample's subset: CD45RA-negative fraction. These receptors were collected from a man aged 18 to 29 in good health.

The chain combines TRBV9 with TRBJ2-3; D is ambiguous. The germline gives CDR1 SGDLS, CDR2 YYNGEE. The CDR3 loop spans 13 amino acids. Trimming took off 4 bases at V and 4 bases at J, with 10 bases between the two ends. The CDR3 reads CASSRAFSDTQYF. In DNA form, the CDR3 reads TGTGCCAGCAGCAGGGCCTTTTCAGATACGCAGTATTTT.

CDR3 nucleotides: TGTGCCAGTAGTGGAGATCGCCGAGGGAACACTGAAGCTTTCTTT. Its translation: CASSGDRRGNTEAFF. The rearrangement joins TRBV19 to TRBJ1-1, with D unresolved. Germline V gives CDR1 LNHDA, CDR2 SQIVND (reference sequence). The CDR3 runs 15 residues. V dropped 5 bases and J dropped 1 base, with 14 bases sitting between them.

The V call is TRBV18, the J call TRBJ2-6; D remains unclear. Germline CDR1 reads KGHSH; CDR2 reads LQKENI. The CDR3 covers 16 residues. Trimming pared 2 bases from V and 0 bases from J, leaving 8 bases between. CDR3 in amino acids: CASSPFVSSGANVLTF. The CDR3 DNA reads TGTGCCAGCTCACCATTTGTAAGCTCTGGGGCCAACGTCCTGACTTTC.

The chain has TRBV2 and TRBJ1-1, with D uncertain. V lost 10 bases and J lost 2, with 14 bases in between. The CDR3 loop spans 13 amino acids. Germline lookup yields CDR1 SNHLY and CDR2 FYNNEI. The CDR3 sequence is CATQWEINTEAFF. DNA of the CDR3: TGTGCCACTCAATGGGAGATCAACACTGAAGCTTTCTTT. Complete variable domain (other parts from reference TRBV2 and TRBJ1-1): EPEVTQTPSHQVTQMGQEVILRCVPISNHLYFYWYRQILGQKVEFLVSFYNNEISEKSEIFDDQFSVERPDGSNFTLKIRSTKLEDSAMYFCATQWEINTEAFFGQGTRLTVV.

J is TRBJ2-5 and V is TRBV30; 13 bases are shared with TRBD2. The germline gives CDR1 GTSNPN, CDR2 SVGIG (reference sequence). The CDR3 totals 14 residues. The V segment lost 4 bases and the J segment 5 bases; nucleotides outside the gene matches: 4. The DNA for the CDR3 is TGTGCCTGGACCGGACTAGCGGGAGAGGAGACCCAGTACTTC. Protein: CAWTGLAGEETQYF.

The chain is built from TRBV7-9 and TRBJ2-5; D not resolved. The CDR3 loop spans 12 amino acids. CDR1 and CDR2 from the germline V gene are SEHNR and FQNEAQ (reference sequence). Trimming shortened V by 2 bases and J by 5 bases, and 6 bases separated the two germline ends. CDR3 amino acids: CASSLQVETQYF. CDR3 DNA: TGTGCCAGCAGCTTACAGGTGGAGACCCAGTACTTC.

The gene calls are TRBV19 and TRBJ2-1; 11 nucleotides agree with TRBD2. Per the germline V gene, CDR1 is LNHDA and CDR2 is SQIVND (reference sequence). The CDR3 has 16 amino acids. V was clipped by 5 bases and J by 4 bases; unmatched bases: 7. The CDR3 bases are TGTGCCAGTAGTCCACAACTAGCGGGAGTTTACAATGAGCAGTTCTTC. Protein sequence: CASSPQLAGVYNEQFF.

The chain couples TRBV9 to TRBJ1-3; D is unclear. The V end was cut by 3 bases, the J end by 0 bases, with 13 bases between. Germline-derived CDR1 and CDR2 are SGDLS and YYNGEE. The CDR3 has 16 amino acids. The DNA for the CDR3 is TGTGCCAGCAGCGCACAAATGGATGGCTCTGGAAACACCATATATTTT. Protein product: CASSAQMDGSGNTIYF.

The chain joins TRBV11-2 to TRBJ2-1, with 8 nucleotides matching TRBD1. CDR3 length: 17 residues. Per the germline V gene, CDR1 is SGHAT and CDR2 is FQNNGV. Unmatched junction bases numbered 16, after V lost 5 bases and J lost 7 bases. CDR3 sequence reads: CASSLPSGQGARNEQFF. CDR3 nucleotide sequence: TGTGCCAGCAGCCTACCCAGTGGGCAGGGGGCTCGGAATGAGCAGTTCTTC.

This chain connects TRBV28 to TRBJ1-3; unclear D gene. This CDR3 has 14 residues. The germline V gene has CDR1 MDHEN and CDR2 SYDVKM. The V end lost 3 bases, the J end lost 0 bases, and 6 bases lay between the germline ends. The CDR3 protein is CASSLLSSGNTIYF. Here the CDR3 DNA reads TGTGCCAGCAGTTTGCTCAGCTCTGGAAACACCATATATTTT.

The CDR3 sequence is CASSIEGTARGYTF. In DNA, the CDR3 is TGTGCCAGTAGTATAGAGGGCACGGCCAGGGGCTACACCTTC. The rearrangement links TRBV19 to TRBJ1-2; no clear D. V was shortened by 0 bases and J by 8 bases, with 13 bases between the two germline ends. Germline values: CDR1 LNHDA, CDR2 SQIVND (reference sequence). The CDR3 length is 14 residues.

The V gene is TRBV6-1, the J gene TRBJ2-7; D gene unclear. Germline V gene lookup returns CDR1 MNHNS and CDR2 SASEGT. V lost 6 bases and J lost 0, with 12 bases in between. The CDR3 runs 14 residues. CDR3 sequence: CASRGSMSSYEQYF. The CDR3 coding sequence is TGTGCCAGCAGGGGCTCTATGAGCTCCTACGAGCAGTACTTC.

This clone was counted once. The CDR3 nucleotides read TGCGCCAGCAGCCCTGGACATAAGAACACCGGGGAGCTGTTTTTT. Residues: CASSPGHKNTGELFF. This chain joins TRBV5-1 and TRBJ2-2, with D perhaps TRBD1 (5 bases). V was trimmed by 4 bases and J by 1 base, leaving 11 bases between them. From germline, CDR1 is SGHRS and CDR2 YFSETQ. CDR3 length equals 15 residues.

This clone was detected once. This rearrangement joins TRBV5-4 to TRBJ2-3; D may correspond to TRBD1 or TRBD2 (6 bases each). The CDR3 sequence is 15 residues long. V was trimmed by 1 base and J by 3 bases, leaving 12 bases between them. Germline assignment: CDR1 SGHNT and CDR2 YYREEE (reference sequence). The CDR3 bases are TGTGCCAGCAGCTTGAAGTCGGGGGCGACAGATACGCAGTATTTT. Translation: CASSLKSGATDTQYF.

This clone appeared a single time. The chain links TRBV29-1 to TRBJ2-3; D is uncertain. The CDR3 sequence is 12 residues long. V was pared by 5 bases and J by 3 bases, with 9 bases between. Germline-derived CDR1 and CDR2 are SQVTM and ANQGSEA. The chain's CDR3 is CSVLIQTDTQYF. The CDR3 region has the DNA TGCAGCGTTTTAATCCAAACAGATACGCAGTATTTT.

V usage is TRBV7-8 and J usage is TRBJ2-6; 8 nucleotides line up with TRBD1. Germline values: CDR1 SGHVS, CDR2 FQNEAQ. V lost 4 bases and J lost 2; bases outside the gene matches: 4. The CDR3 length is 16 residues. This chain's CDR3 is CASSSMDRAGANVLTF. The CDR3 bases are TGTGCCAGCAGCTCCATGGACAGGGCTGGGGCCAACGTCCTGACTTTC.

This clone has a single count. The chain joins TRBV5-4 to TRBJ1-6; TRBD1 matches 9 bases. J was trimmed by 8 bases and V by 4 bases; bases with no gene match: 13. The CDR3 runs to 17 residues. Per germline, CDR1 SGHNT and CDR2 YYREEE (reference sequence). The chain's CDR3 is CASSPGALGQGYSPLHF. In nucleotides, the CDR3 is TGTGCCAGCAGCCCCGGAGCCCTGGGACAGGGTTATTCACCCCTCCACTTT.

The rearrangement uses TRBV6-6 and TRBJ2-5; the match to TRBD1 covers 7 bases. Trimming took 6 bases from V and 4 from J; bases not matched to a gene: 5. CDR1 and CDR2 (germline): MNHNY, SVGAGI (reference sequence). The CDR3 loop spans 13 amino acids. The CDR3 DNA follows: TGTGCCAGCAGAGACAGGGCAGGAGAGACCCAGTACTTC. It encodes CASRDRAGETQYF.

This chain connects TRBV7-2 to TRBJ1-5; D is unclear. CDR1 is SGHTA, CDR2 FQGNSA, per germline. The CDR3 covers 14 residues. V gave up 4 bases and J gave up 1 base, with 8 bases separating them. For the CDR3, the DNA is TGTGCCAGCAGCTACGGGAGGAGCAATCAGCCCCAGCATTTT. It specifies CASSYGRSNQPQHF.

This clone occurred once. Other DNA sequences in the same sample also yield this CDR3. The gene calls are TRBV7-9 and TRBJ2-1; 11 nucleotides agree with TRBD2. CDR3 length equals 13 residues. Germline CDR1 SEHNR, CDR2 FQNEAQ (reference sequence). V was pared by 5 bases and J by 7 bases, with 1 base of the junction left unmatched. The chain's CDR3 is CASSASGGNEQFF. Here the CDR3 DNA reads TGTGCCAGCAGCGCTAGCGGGGGGAATGAGCAGTTCTTC. The entire variable domain, with the rest obtained from reference TRBV7-9 and TRBJ2-1, is as follows: DTGVSQNPRHKITKRGQNVTFRCDPISEHNRLYWYRQTLGQGPEFLTYFQNEAQLEKSRLLSDRFSAERPKGSFSTLEIQRTEQGDSAMYLCASSASGGNEQFFGPGTRLTVL.

This chain joins TRBV29-1 and TRBJ1-2; maybe TRBD1 (5 bases). This CDR3 spans 13 amino acids. Looked up from germline, CDR1 is SQVTM and CDR2 is ANQGSEA. V gave up 5 bases and J gave up 5 bases, with 15 bases separating them. CDR3 DNA sequence: TGCAGCGTTATTTCACAGGAGGTTTATGGCTACACCTTC. Amino acid sequence: CSVISQEVYGYTF.

The chain joins TRBV6-1 to TRBJ2-7; D uncertain. Per germline, CDR1 MNHNS and CDR2 SASEGT. Trimming cost V 7 bases and J 6 bases, with 13 bases left between them. The CDR3 is made up of 12 amino acids. CDR3 region: CASTTVGREQYF. CDR3 in DNA: TGTGCCAGCACCACGGTCGGGCGCGAGCAGTACTTC.

This rearrangement joins TRBV9 to TRBJ2-1, with a tentative D call TRBD2 (5 bases). Germline loops: CDR1 SGDLS, CDR2 YYNGEE. V was clipped by 3 bases and J by 0 bases, with 7 bases between them. The CDR3 has 14 amino acids. For the CDR3, the DNA is TGTGCCAGCAGCGCAACTAGCTCCTACAATGAGCAGTTCTTC. Its protein product is CASSATSSYNEQFF.